This is a list of T cell receptor beta chains from one sample in a study of blood T cells in healthy people across ages. TCRdb passed the 5' RACE reads through MiXCR, listing each CDR3 protein once. The sample has roughly 2 million distinct CDR3 sequences, less than 50% seen once. Sequencing was done on a sample of blood. The receptor source for this set is a woman between 35 and 50 years old in good health. Each CDR3 is given with its conserved first and last residue. D genes are given only for firm matches. Where a row states a size, it is once, few, many or the class of an expanded clone; other rows omit it.

v_call,j_call,clone_size,d_call,cdr3_nt,cdr3_aa
TRBV20-1,TRBJ2-1,.,TRBD1,TGCAGTCCACGGGACAGGGTGCAGGGTGAGCAGTTCTTC,CSPRDRVQGEQFF
TRBV6-2/TRBV6-3,TRBJ2-1,.,TRBD2,TGTGCCAGCAGTTGGGCTAGCGGCAACAATGAGCAGTTCTTC,CASSWASGNNEQFF
TRBV7-2,TRBJ2-1,few,TRBD1,TGTGCCAGCAACTACTATCGGGACAGGGAGCAGTTCTTC,CASNYYRDREQFF
TRBV29-1,TRBJ2-5,.,.,TGCAGCGTTTATGAAGAGACCCAGTACTTC,CSVYEETQYF
TRBV12-3/TRBV12-4,TRBJ1-6,.,.,TGTGCCAGCAGTTTTTACTCCTATAATTCACCCCTCCACTTT,CASSFYSYNSPLHF
TRBV6-1,TRBJ2-3,.,TRBD1,TGTGCCAGCCTCCCCCCCGGGACAGAGTTTAGCACAGATACGCAGTATTTT,CASLPPGTEFSTDTQYF
TRBV6-1,TRBJ2-3,.,.,TGTGCCAGCAGCGAAACCCTAAGAAGCACAGATACGCAGTATTTT,CASSETLRSTDTQYF
TRBV28,TRBJ2-3,few,.,TGTGCCAGCAGTCCGATAGCTAGCACAGATACGCAGTATTTT,CASSPIASTDTQYF
TRBV28,TRBJ2-5,.,.,TGTGCCAGCAGGACCCCTCCCCAAGAGACCCAGTACTTC,CASRTPPQETQYF
TRBV11-2,TRBJ1-2,.,.,TGTGCCAGCAGCCCCCGGACAGTTCAGGGCTACACCTTC,CASSPRTVQGYTF
TRBV2,TRBJ1-2,.,.,TGTGCCAGCAGTACGGATGGGGGGTATGGCTACACCTTC,CASSTDGGYGYTF
TRBV20-1,TRBJ2-3,few,TRBD2,TGCAGTCTAGCGGGGGCCCCCGAAGATACGCAGTATTTT,CSLAGAPEDTQYF
TRBV6-5,TRBJ2-5,.,.,TGTGCCAGCAGTTACTCGAATCCGGGGAGGATTGAGACCCAGTACTTC,CASSYSNPGRIETQYF
TRBV4-2,TRBJ2-7,.,.,TGTGCCAGCAGCCAAGATTGGGGGAAGGTATGCGAGCAGTACTTC,CASSQDWGKVCEQYF
TRBV6-2/TRBV6-3,TRBJ2-7,few,TRBD2,TGTGCCAGCAGCCCACCTAGACTAGCGGAGGAATACGAGCAGTACTTC,CASSPPRLAEEYEQYF
TRBV28,TRBJ1-1,.,TRBD1,TGTGCCAGCAGTTTATCGGGACAGAGGGCTTTCTTT,CASSLSGQRAFF
TRBV6-5,TRBJ2-2,.,TRBD1,TGTGCCAGCAGGACCGGACAGGGCAAAGCCGGGGAGCTGTTTTTT,CASRTGQGKAGELFF
TRBV6-5,TRBJ2-3,.,.,TGTGCCAGCAGTTACTCGAAGGGCAGGGCGGGGTATTTT,CASSYSKGRAGYF
TRBV7-6,TRBJ2-6,.,.,TGTGCCAGCAGCTTACCTCACCCTGGGGCCAACGTCCTGACTTTC,CASSLPHPGANVLTF
TRBV3-1,TRBJ2-7,.,.,TGTGCCAGCAGCCAAGAAGGGGGGGCGCGGAACAATGAGCAGTACTTC,CASSQEGGARNNEQYF
TRBV7-2,TRBJ2-7,few,.,TGTGCCAGCAAGATTTCTGGGGGTGCCTACGAGCAGTACTTC,CASKISGGAYEQYF
TRBV5-6,TRBJ1-2,few,.,TGTGCCAGCAGCCCGTCGGGACTCTATAACTATGGCTACACCTTC,CASSPSGLYNYGYTF
TRBV29-1,TRBJ2-3,.,.,TGCAGCGTTGGTCAGAATACGCAGTATTTT,CSVGQNTQYF
TRBV20-1,TRBJ1-5,few,.,TGCAGTGCTAGAGTTCGTTTGATGCCCAATCAGCCCCAGCATTTT,CSARVRLMPNQPQHF
TRBV6-5,TRBJ1-2,.,.,TGTGCCAGCAGTTACTCGACTCAGGGGAGCGGCTACACCTTC,CASSYSTQGSGYTF
TRBV6-2/TRBV6-3,TRBJ2-1,.,.,TGTGCCAGCAGTTATTGGCGGGGGCCGAACAATGAGCAGTTCTTC,CASSYWRGPNNEQFF
TRBV28,TRBJ2-1,few,.,TGTGCCAGCAGGGACTGGACTTCCCATCCCGAGCAGTTCTTC,CASRDWTSHPEQFF
TRBV4-1,TRBJ2-1,.,TRBD1,TGCGCCAGCAGCCAGGACAGGGGTACTGAGCAGTTCTTC,CASSQDRGTEQFF
TRBV20-1,TRBJ2-4,.,TRBD2,TGCAGTGCTAGAGGGGGCAGCGGGGGCAAAAACATTCAGTACTTC,CSARGGSGGKNIQYF
TRBV3-1,TRBJ1-1,few,TRBD1,TGTGCCAGCAGCCCCCGAAACTCTATGACAGGGGCTGAAGCTTTCTTT,CASSPRNSMTGAEAFF
TRBV5-1,TRBJ2-4,.,.,TGCGCCAGCAGCTTGACCGGGAGTTCCAAAAACATTCAGTACTTC,CASSLTGSSKNIQYF
TRBV10-3,TRBJ2-5,.,.,TGTGCCATCAGTGACGCATGGGGGGCGGGGAAAGAGACCCAGTACTTC,CAISDAWGAGKETQYF
TRBV5-1,TRBJ1-2,few,.,TGCGCCAGCAGCAGCCGGGACACCGGAACATATGGCTACACCTTC,CASSSRDTGTYGYTF
TRBV7-2,TRBJ1-4,few,.,TGTGCCAGCAGTGCGGGACGGAATGAAAAACTGTTTTTT,CASSAGRNEKLFF
TRBV7-3,TRBJ1-6,.,.,TGTGCCAGCAGACAAAGTGTTGGACCCCTCCACTTT,CASRQSVGPLHF
TRBV5-1,TRBJ1-6,.,TRBD1,TGCGCCAGCAGCCAAGGACAGGGGGCGCGATCACCCCTCCACTTT,CASSQGQGARSPLHF
TRBV7-9,TRBJ2-1,.,.,TGTGCCAGCAGCAGACTCCAGGGTCCTTATGAGCAGTTCTTC,CASSRLQGPYEQFF